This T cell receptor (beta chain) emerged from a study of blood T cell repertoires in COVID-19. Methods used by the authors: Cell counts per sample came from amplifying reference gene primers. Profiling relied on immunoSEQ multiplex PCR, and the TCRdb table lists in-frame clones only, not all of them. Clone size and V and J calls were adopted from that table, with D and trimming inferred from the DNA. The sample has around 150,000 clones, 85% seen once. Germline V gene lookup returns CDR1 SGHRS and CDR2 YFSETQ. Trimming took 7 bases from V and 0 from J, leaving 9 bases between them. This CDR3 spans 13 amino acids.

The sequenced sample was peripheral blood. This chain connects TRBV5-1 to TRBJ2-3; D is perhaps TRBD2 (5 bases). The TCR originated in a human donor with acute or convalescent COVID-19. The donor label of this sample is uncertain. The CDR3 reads CASGGASTDTQYF. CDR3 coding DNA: TGCGCCAGCGGAGGAGCTAGCACAGATACGCAGTATTTT.